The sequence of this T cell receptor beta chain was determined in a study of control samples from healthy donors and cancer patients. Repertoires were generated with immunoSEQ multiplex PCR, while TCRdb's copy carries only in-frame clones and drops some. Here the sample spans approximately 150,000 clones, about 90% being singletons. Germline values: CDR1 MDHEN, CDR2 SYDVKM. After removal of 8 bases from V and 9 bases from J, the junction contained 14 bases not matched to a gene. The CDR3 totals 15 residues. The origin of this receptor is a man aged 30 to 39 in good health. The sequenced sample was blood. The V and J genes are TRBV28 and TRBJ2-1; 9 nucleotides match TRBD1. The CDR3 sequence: CASRGRGQGKPEQFF. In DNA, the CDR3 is TGTGCCAGCCGCGGTAGGGGACAGGGTAAACCTGAGCAGTTCTTC. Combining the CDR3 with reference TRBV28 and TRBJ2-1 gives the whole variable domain DVKVTQSSRYLVKRTGEKVFLECVQDMDHENMFWYRQDPGLGLRLIYFSYDVKMKEKGDIPEGYSVSREKKERFSLILESASTNQTSMYLCASRGRGQGKPEQFFGPGTRLTVL.